These 19 T cell receptor beta chains came from one sample sequenced in a study of cytomegalovirus exposure and HLA in healthy donors. PCR involved 60 Vbeta and 13 Jbeta primers. The method was immunoSEQ multiplex PCR; TCRdb's version includes in-frame clones alone and lacks a portion of them. The data contain roughly 99,000 clones, 77% of them singletons. The sequenced sample consisted of PBMCs. These receptors all stem from a male donor in good health and CMV-seronegative.

The chain carries TRBV4-1 and TRBJ1-2; D not certain. The CDR3 is 17 residues long. The V and J ends lost 0 bases and 4 bases respectively, with 18 bases between them. Germline V gives CDR1 MGHRA, CDR2 YSYEKL. The CDR3: CASSQDNPSDLGYGYTF. The CDR3 DNA is TGCGCCAGCAGCCAAGATAACCCCAGCGACCTAGGCTATGGCTACACCTTC.

The chain carries TRBV5-1 and TRBJ2-2, with D tentatively TRBD1 (6 bases). Between the trimmed V and J ends, which lost 4 bases and 2 bases, there was a span of 12 bases. The CDR3 runs to 15 residues. Germline assignment: CDR1 SGHRS and CDR2 YFSETQ. CDR3 protein: CASSPGHPNTGELFF. The CDR3 DNA reads TGCGCCAGCAGCCCGGGACATCCCAACACCGGGGAGCTGTTTTTT.

The rearrangement uses TRBV7-2 and TRBJ2-5; D perhaps matches TRBD1 (7 bases). Germline V CDR1 and CDR2: SGHTA, FQGNSA. Trimming shortened V by 2 bases and J by 11 bases, and 12 bases separated the two germline ends. The CDR3 runs 12 residues. CDR3 loop: CASSLRDSGQYF. The DNA for the CDR3 is TGTGCCAGCAGCTTAAGGGACAGCGGGCAGTACTTC.

About this clone itself: The junction differs from germline at one of its ends, possibly a read error. This rearrangement joins TRBV19 to TRBJ1-5; TRBD1 matches at 7 bases. The CDR3 loop spans 17 amino acids. From germline, CDR1 is LNHDA and CDR2 SQIVND (reference sequence). This chain's CDR3 is CASSTRYRDSSNQLQHF. The CDR3 region has the DNA TGTGCCAGTAGTACCCGATACCGGGACAGCAGCAATCAGCTCCAGCATTTT.

The V call is TRBV6-1, the J call TRBJ1-5, with unresolved D. The CDR3 covers 12 residues. Deletions cut 7 bases from V and 4 bases from J, with 8 bases between. CDR1 is MNHNS, CDR2 SASEGT, per germline. The CDR3 bases are TGTGCCAGCACCGAACATAATCAGCCCCAGCATTTT. Translated, it gives CASTEHNQPQHF.

The rearrangement links TRBV15 to TRBJ2-7, with 8 nucleotides matching TRBD2. Germline V gene data show CDR1 as LNHNV and CDR2 as YYDKDF (reference sequence). V was clipped by 1 base and J by 3 bases; unmatched bases: 5. This CDR3 contains 15 residues. The CDR3 reads CATSRAGSGIYEQYF. CDR3 nucleotides: TGTGCCACCAGCAGAGCTGGTAGCGGGATCTACGAGCAGTACTTC. The full variable domain, completed using reference TRBV15 and TRBJ2-7, is DAMVIQNPRYQVTQFGKPVTLSCSQTLNHNVMYWYQQKSSQAPKLLFHYYDKDFNNEADTPDNFQSRRPNTSFCFLDIRSPGLGDTAMYLCATSRAGSGIYEQYFGPGTRLTVT.

The CDR3: CASSLVGDVTEAFF. In DNA form, the CDR3 reads TGCGCCAGCAGCTTGGTCGGGGATGTCACTGAAGCTTTCTTT. The chain links TRBV5-1 to TRBJ1-1; the D is unclear. Deletions cut 0 bases from V and 4 bases from J, with 10 bases between. CDR1 and CDR2 (germline): SGHRS, YFSETQ. This CDR3 has 14 residues.

Only a few counts were recorded for this clone. The genes are TRBV7-9 and TRBJ1-3; 7 bases match TRBD1. Germline values: CDR1 SEHNR, CDR2 FQNEAQ (reference sequence). V dropped 3 bases and J dropped 4; count of bases not matched to a gene: 6. The CDR3 is made up of 15 amino acids. CDR3 residues: CASSFEGAGGNTIYF. DNA for the CDR3: TGTGCCAGCAGCTTTGAGGGGGCTGGCGGAAACACCATATATTTT.

V and J are TRBV6-1 and TRBJ1-1; D is perhaps TRBD1 (5 bases). This CDR3 region has 14 residues. The germline gives CDR1 MNHNS, CDR2 SASEGT. Trimming took 1 base from V and 5 from J, leaving 11 bases between them. The CDR3 bases are TGTGCCAGCAGTGAAGGCAGGGTTCGGACTGAAGCTTTCTTT. Amino acids: CASSEGRVRTEAFF.

The CDR3 DNA reads as TGCGCCAGCAGCTTGGTTACGGGCACTGAAGCTTTCTTT. Translating gives CASSLVTGTEAFF. The chain couples TRBV5-1 to TRBJ1-1; D gene ambiguous. The germline CDR1 and CDR2 sequences are SGHRS and YFSETQ. Trimming removed 0 bases from V and 4 bases from J, with 7 bases in between. CDR3 size: 13 residues. Supplemented by reference TRBV5-1 and TRBJ1-1, the full variable domain reads KAGVTQTPRYLIKTRGQQVTLSCSPISGHRSVSWYQQTPGQGLQFLFEYFSETQRNKGNFPGRFSGRQFSNSRSEMNVSTLELGDSALYLCASSLVTGTEAFFGQGTRLTVV.

This chain links TRBV6-1 with TRBJ1-1; 9 positions agree with TRBD1. The junction had 8 bases not matched to a gene; V was cut back by 6 bases and J by 6 bases. CDR1 and CDR2 (germline): MNHNS, SASEGT. The CDR3 runs 14 residues. The CDR3 region has the DNA TGTGCCAGCAGCGGGGGACAGGGATACTCTGAAGCTTTCTTT. It encodes CASSGGQGYSEAFF.

The rearrangement joins TRBV28 to TRBJ2-1, with 7 bases identical to TRBD2. V lost 9 bases, J lost 4 bases, and 9 bases stayed unmatched. This CDR3 comprises 14 residues. CDR1 and CDR2 (germline): MDHEN, SYDVKM. CDR3 DNA sequence: TGTGCCAGGGACACTAGCGACGAGTACAATGAGCAGTTCTTC. Protein: CARDTSDEYNEQFF.

V gene TRBV5-1 combines with J gene TRBJ1-1, with a weak D call TRBD1 (6 bases). CDR1 and CDR2 (germline): SGHRS, YFSETQ. Trimming stripped 4 bases from V and 11 bases from J, with 15 bases between. This CDR3 is built from 12 residues. CDR3 sequence reads: CASSLEGVGAFF. The CDR3 DNA reads TGCGCCAGCAGCCTTGAGGGGGTCGGGGCTTTCTTT.

The genes are TRBV5-4 and TRBJ2-5, with D possibly TRBD2 on 5 matching bases. V was trimmed by 3 bases and J by 5 bases, leaving 14 bases between them. The CDR3 contains 14 residues. CDR1 is SGHNT and CDR2 is YYREEE in the germline V gene (reference sequence). CDR3 in amino acids: CASSSVAGSETQYF. Here the CDR3 DNA reads TGTGCCAGCAGCTCGGTAGCTGGGAGTGAGACCCAGTACTTC.

The chain links TRBV27 to TRBJ2-7; D is ambiguous. The CDR3 contains 15 residues. V lost 4 bases, J lost 4 bases, and 17 bases lay in between. The V gene's germline CDR1 is MNHEY and CDR2 SMNVEV (reference sequence). CDR3 sequence reads: CASSSPPMAQYEQYF. CDR3 coding DNA: TGTGCCAGCAGTTCTCCGCCAATGGCTCAGTACGAGCAGTACTTC.

The CDR3 DNA follows: TGTGCCAGCAGCTGGAGGGGAGGGACAGGGAACACTGAAGCTTTCTTT. Protein product: CASSWRGGTGNTEAFF. The chain combines TRBV11-2 with TRBJ1-1; 8 bases fit TRBD1. There are 16 residues in the CDR3. Germline values: CDR1 SGHAT, CDR2 FQNNGV. The J segment lost 1 base and the V segment lost 4 bases, leaving 8 bases of the junction unmatched.

The chain combines TRBV9 with TRBJ2-7; tentatively, D is TRBD2 (5 bases). The CDR3 loop spans 14 amino acids. V lost 3 bases and J 4 bases, leaving 14 bases between the germline ends. Germline CDR1 is SGDLS and CDR2 is YYNGEE. CDR3 in amino acids: CASSAPKRDYEQYF. Written as DNA, the CDR3 is TGTGCCAGCAGCGCGCCCAAACGGGATTACGAGCAGTACTTC.

The chain employs TRBV28 and TRBJ1-1; 7 nucleotides agree with TRBD1. This CDR3 contains 16 residues. Trimming cost V 5 bases and J 2 bases; bases outside gene matches: 11. Germline V CDR1 and CDR2: MDHEN, SYDVKM. The chain's CDR3 is CASSPLGTARNTEAFF. The CDR3 DNA reads as TGTGCCAGCAGTCCGCTAGGGACAGCACGAAACACTGAAGCTTTCTTT.

This clone was seen only once. The chain carries TRBV30 and TRBJ1-5; perhaps TRBD1 as D (6 bases). The germline V gene encodes CDR1 GTSNPN and CDR2 SVGIG (reference sequence). The CDR3 has 16 residues. V was cut by 0 bases and J by 3 bases, with 15 bases left in between. For the CDR3, the DNA is TGTGCCTGGAGTGTACGTGGCAGGGGATACAATCAGCCCCAGCATTTT. Its translation is CAWSVRGRGYNQPQHF.